This T cell receptor (beta chain) was sequenced in a study of blood T cells in healthy people across ages. Whole-study results and caveats: Getting older went along with TCR beta diversity per million T cells dropping roughly linearly. The lack of PBMC sorting stopped any conclusive naive versus antigen-experienced comparison.

The study drew donors from healthy Caucasian individuals in Russia aged roughly 6 to 90. For the second PCR, which ran for roughly 6 to 11 cycles, a sample-barcoded 5' primer and a J-beta primer mix were used. The template-switch adaptor, which had 12 random nucleotides, put a tag on each cDNA molecule. TCRdb independently ran MiXCR on the 5' RACE reads; one entry per CDR3 protein. Of 1.5 million to 2 million distinct CDR3 sequences detected, 28% appear once; the ten largest clones hold about 7.7%. This clonotype was recorded a few times. Its matching antigen is unknown. With 0 bases removed from V and 1 base from J, the gap between germline ends came to 13 bases. This CDR3 is 16 amino acids long. Germline V CDR1 and CDR2: LGHDT, YNNKEL (reference sequence).

This receptor was obtained from a woman in her twenties or thirties in good health. The gene calls are TRBV3-1 and TRBJ2-7; a possible D gene is TRBD2 (5 bases). The material sequenced was blood. CDR3 residues: CASSQDSEPNSYEQYF. In DNA form, the CDR3 reads TGTGCCAGCAGCCAAGATAGCGAACCTAATTCCTACGAGCAGTACTTC.